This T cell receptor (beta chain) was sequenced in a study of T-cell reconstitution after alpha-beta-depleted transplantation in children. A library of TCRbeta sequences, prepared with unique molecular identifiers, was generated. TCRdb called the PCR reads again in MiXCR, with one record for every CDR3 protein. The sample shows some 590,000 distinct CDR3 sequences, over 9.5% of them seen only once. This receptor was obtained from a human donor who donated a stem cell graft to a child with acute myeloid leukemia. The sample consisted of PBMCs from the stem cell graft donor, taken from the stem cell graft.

CDR3 region: CASRAIAGVADTQYF. The DNA for the CDR3 is TGTGCCAGCAGGGCCATCGCGGGAGTGGCAGATACGCAGTATTTT. This sequence joins TRBV7-2 and TRBJ2-3; 7 bases map to TRBD2. V lost 6 bases to trimming and J lost 4 bases; unmatched junction nucleotides: 10. Looked up from germline, CDR1 is SGHTA and CDR2 is FQGNSA. This CDR3 spans 15 amino acids.